This paragraph covers one T cell receptor beta chain sequence. Its antigen remains unknown. These data belong to a study of T cell responses to AZD1222 COVID-19 vaccine. Study overall: Second-dose groups at about 4 or about 12 weeks were pooled. Study results and limitations: Recipients of AZD1222 seropositive at baseline numbered only five or six. Spike-wide coverage was observed for vaccine-associated CD4 TCRs, with dominant responses at 160-218 and 743-854.

Assay: immunoSEQ multiplex PCR; the TCRdb copy retains only in-frame clones and omits some. The sample includes 130,000 to 150,000 clones, 90% to 95% of them seen just once. Germline-derived CDR1 and CDR2 are SGHNT and YYREEE (reference sequence). The CDR3 length is 14 residues. Between the trimmed V and J ends, which lost 4 bases and 0 bases, there was a span of 10 bases. The receptor was derived from an adult in good health. The genes are TRBV5-4 and TRBJ2-5, with D maybe TRBD1 (5 bases). This sample comprised peripheral blood, obtained on day 0 of AZD1222 vaccination. The CDR3 is CASSLWTNQETQYF. The CDR3 DNA sequence: TGTGCCAGCAGCCTCTGGACAAACCAAGAGACCCAGTACTTC.